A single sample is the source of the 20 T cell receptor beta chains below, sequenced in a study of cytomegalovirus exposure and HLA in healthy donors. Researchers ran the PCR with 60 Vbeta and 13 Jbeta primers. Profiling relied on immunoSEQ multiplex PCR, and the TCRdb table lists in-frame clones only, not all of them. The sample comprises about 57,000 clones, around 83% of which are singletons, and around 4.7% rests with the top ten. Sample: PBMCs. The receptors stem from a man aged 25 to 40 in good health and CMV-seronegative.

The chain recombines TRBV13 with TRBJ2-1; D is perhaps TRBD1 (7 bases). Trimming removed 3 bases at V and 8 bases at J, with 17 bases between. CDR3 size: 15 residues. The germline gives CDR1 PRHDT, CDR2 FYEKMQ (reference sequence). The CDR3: CASSFSGGRGDEQFF. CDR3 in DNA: TGTGCCAGCAGCTTCTCCGGGGGCAGGGGGGATGAGCAGTTCTTC.

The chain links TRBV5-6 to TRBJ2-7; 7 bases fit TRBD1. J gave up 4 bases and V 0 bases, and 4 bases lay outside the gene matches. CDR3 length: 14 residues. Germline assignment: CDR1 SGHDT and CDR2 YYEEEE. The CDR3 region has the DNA TGTGCCAGCAGCTTGGGGACAGGATGGTACGAGCAGTACTTC. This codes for CASSLGTGWYEQYF.

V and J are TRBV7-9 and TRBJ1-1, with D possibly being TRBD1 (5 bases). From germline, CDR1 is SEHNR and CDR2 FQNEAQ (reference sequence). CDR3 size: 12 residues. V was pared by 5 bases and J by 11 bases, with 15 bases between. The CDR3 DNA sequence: TGTGCCAGCAGCCTGGGGACTCGGGCGGCTTTCTTT. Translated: CASSLGTRAAFF. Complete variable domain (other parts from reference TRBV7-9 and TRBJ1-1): DTGVSQNPRHKITKRGQNVTFRCDPISEHNRLYWYRQTLGQGPEFLTYFQNEAQLEKSRLLSDRFSAERPKGSFSTLEIQRTEQGDSAMYLCASSLGTRAAFFGQGTRLTVV.

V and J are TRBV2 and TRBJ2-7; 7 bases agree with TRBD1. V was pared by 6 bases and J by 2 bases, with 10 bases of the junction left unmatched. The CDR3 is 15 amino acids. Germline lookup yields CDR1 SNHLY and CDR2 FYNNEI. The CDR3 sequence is CASSQQGKAAYEQYF. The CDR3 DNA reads TGTGCCAGCAGCCAACAGGGGAAGGCGGCCTACGAGCAGTACTTC.

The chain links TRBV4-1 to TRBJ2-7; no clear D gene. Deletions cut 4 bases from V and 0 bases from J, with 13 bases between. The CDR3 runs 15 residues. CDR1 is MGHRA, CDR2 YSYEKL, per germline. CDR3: CASSLKSGYSYEQYF. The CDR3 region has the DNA TGCGCCAGCAGCCTCAAGTCAGGATACTCCTACGAGCAGTACTTC.

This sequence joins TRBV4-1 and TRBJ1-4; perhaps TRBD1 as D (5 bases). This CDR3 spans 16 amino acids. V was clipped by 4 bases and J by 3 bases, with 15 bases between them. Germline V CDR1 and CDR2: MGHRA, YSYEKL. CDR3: CASSLRRDPSNEKLFF. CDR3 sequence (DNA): TGCGCCAGCAGCCTACGGCGGGACCCTTCTAATGAAAAACTGTTTTTT.

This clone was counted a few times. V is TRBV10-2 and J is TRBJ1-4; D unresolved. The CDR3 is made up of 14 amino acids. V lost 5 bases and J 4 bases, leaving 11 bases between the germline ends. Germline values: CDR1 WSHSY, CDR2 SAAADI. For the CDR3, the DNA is TGCGCCAGCAGTCCACAGAGAAATAATGAAAAACTGTTTTTT. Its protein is CASSPQRNNEKLFF.

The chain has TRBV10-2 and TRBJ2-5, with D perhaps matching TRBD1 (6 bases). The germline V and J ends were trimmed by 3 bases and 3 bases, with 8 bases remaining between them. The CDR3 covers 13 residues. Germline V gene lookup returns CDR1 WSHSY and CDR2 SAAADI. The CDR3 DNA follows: TGCGCCAGCAGTGACAACAGGGAAGAGACCCAGTACTTC. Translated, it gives CASSDNREETQYF.

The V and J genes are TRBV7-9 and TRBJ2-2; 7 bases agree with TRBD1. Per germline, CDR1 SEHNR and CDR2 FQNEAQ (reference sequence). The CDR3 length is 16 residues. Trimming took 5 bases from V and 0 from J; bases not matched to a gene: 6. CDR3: CASSPETGPNTGELFF. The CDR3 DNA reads TGTGCCAGCAGCCCAGAGACAGGGCCGAACACCGGGGAGCTGTTTTTT.

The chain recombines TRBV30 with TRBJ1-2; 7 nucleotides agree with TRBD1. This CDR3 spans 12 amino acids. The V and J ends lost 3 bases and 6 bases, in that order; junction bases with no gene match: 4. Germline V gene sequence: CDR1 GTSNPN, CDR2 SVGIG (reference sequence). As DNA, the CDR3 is TGTGCCTGGAGAGGAGGGGGCGATGGCTACACCTTC. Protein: CAWRGGGDGYTF.

The DNA of the CDR3 is TGTGCCAGCTCCCAGGGGAGTGGAGGTGGAAACACCATATATTTT. Translated: CASSQGSGGGNTIYF. This chain uses TRBV18 with TRBJ1-3, with D possibly being TRBD1 (6 bases). The V end lost 6 bases, the J end lost 3 bases, and 15 bases lay between the germline ends. Germline CDR1 reads KGHSH; CDR2 reads LQKENI. The CDR3 totals 15 residues.

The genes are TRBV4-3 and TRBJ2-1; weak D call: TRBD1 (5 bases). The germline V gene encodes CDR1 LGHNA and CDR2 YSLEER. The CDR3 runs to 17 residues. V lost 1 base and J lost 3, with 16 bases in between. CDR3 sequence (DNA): TGCGCCAGCAGCCAAGGGATGGTCCAGGGATACTACAATGAGCAGTTCTTC. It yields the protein CASSQGMVQGYYNEQFF.

The CDR3 nucleotides read TGCAGCGTTGAGCGACTAGGCTACGACGGGGAGCTGTTTTTT. This translates into CSVERLGYDGELFF. The genes are TRBV29-1 and TRBJ2-2, with D maybe TRBD2 (6 bases). The V end was cut by 3 bases, the J end by 7 bases, with 15 bases between. This CDR3 region has 14 residues. Germline V gives CDR1 SQVTM, CDR2 ANQGSEA.

The CDR3 loop reads CASSLGQGRDTEAFF. CDR3 sequence (DNA): TGTGCCAGCAGCTTAGGACAGGGGAGAGATACTGAAGCTTTCTTT. V is TRBV7-9 and J is TRBJ1-1, with 8 bases fitting TRBD1. With 1 base clipped from V and 5 bases from J, the junction kept 6 bases outside the gene matches. The germline CDR1 and CDR2 sequences are SEHNR and FQNEAQ (reference sequence). CDR3 length: 15 residues.

CDR3 bases: TGTGCCAGCTCACCAGTGGCTAGCTTAGAGACCCAGTACTTC. Its translation is CASSPVASLETQYF. The chain has TRBV18 and TRBJ2-5, with D possibly TRBD2 on 5 matching bases. Looked up from germline, CDR1 is KGHSH and CDR2 is LQKENI. Trimming stripped 2 bases from V and 4 bases from J, with 11 bases between. The CDR3 length is 14 residues.

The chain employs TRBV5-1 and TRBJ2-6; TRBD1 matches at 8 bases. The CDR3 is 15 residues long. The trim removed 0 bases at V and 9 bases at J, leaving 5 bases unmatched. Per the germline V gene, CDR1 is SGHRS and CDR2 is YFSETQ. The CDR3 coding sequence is TGCGCCAGCAGCTTGGGGGGACAGGACCTCAACGTCCTGACTTTC. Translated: CASSLGGQDLNVLTF.

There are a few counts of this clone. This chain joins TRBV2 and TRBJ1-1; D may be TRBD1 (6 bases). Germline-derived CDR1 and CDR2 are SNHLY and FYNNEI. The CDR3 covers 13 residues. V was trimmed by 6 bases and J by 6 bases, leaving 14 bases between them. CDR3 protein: CASRGAGLSEAFF. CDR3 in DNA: TGTGCCAGCAGGGGGGCAGGGCTGTCTGAAGCTTTCTTT.

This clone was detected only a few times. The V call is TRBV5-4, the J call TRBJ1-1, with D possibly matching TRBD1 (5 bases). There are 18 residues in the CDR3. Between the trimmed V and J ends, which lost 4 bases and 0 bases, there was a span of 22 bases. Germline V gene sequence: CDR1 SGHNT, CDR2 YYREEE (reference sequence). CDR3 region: CASSQPPRLGVMNTEAFF. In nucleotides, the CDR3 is TGTGCCAGCAGCCAACCGCCCCGTCTAGGGGTCATGAACACTGAAGCTTTCTTT.

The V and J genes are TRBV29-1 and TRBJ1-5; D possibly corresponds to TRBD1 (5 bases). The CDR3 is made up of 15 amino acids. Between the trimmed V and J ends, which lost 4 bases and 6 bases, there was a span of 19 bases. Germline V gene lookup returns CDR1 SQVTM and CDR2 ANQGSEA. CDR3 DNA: TGCAGCGTTGGCCCCGACGGCAGGGTTGGTCAGCCCCAGCATTTT. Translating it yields CSVGPDGRVGQPQHF.

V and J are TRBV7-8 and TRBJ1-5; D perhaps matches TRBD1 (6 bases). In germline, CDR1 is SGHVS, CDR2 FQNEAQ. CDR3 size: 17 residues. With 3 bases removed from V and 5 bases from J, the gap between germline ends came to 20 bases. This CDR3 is CASSFGTSPTRYQPQHF. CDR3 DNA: TGTGCCAGCAGCTTTGGGACATCGCCCACTCGATATCAGCCCCAGCATTTT.